This TCR beta chain is from a study of vaccination effects on CD4 cells after COVID-19. Study background: Post-vaccine specimens arrived a median 72 days past the second dose.

Antigen-specific CD4+ T cells were expanded with viral peptide pools in the ViraFEST assay before sequencing. Following an approximately eleven-day culture, CD4+ T cells were purified. Each participant was administered two doses of either the BNT162b2 or the mRNA-1273 vaccine. The researchers cultured 1.9 million or so PBMC per well with around 9.2 IU/ml IL-2 and about 10 ug/ml peptides. Cultures had half their medium replaced with IL-2 medium on days 3 and 7. Overall study findings and caveats: Common cold coronavirus cross-reactivity was shown by only 1 of 255 vaccine-induced clones in healthy vaccinees.

TCRdb's copy holds only in-frame clones and misses some; the assay was immunoSEQ multiplex PCR. The sample consists of about 59,000 clones, about 78% of them appearing once. Germline V lookup: CDR1 MNHEY, CDR2 SMNVEV (reference sequence). The V segment lost 7 bases and the J segment 3 bases; nucleotides outside the gene matches: 8. This CDR3 has 15 residues. Note on this clone: The target antigen is unknown.

This chain joins TRBV27 and TRBJ1-5, with TRBD1 matching 8 bases. This specimen consisted of CD4+ T cells from PBMCs cultured with HCoV-OC43 spike peptides, obtained after COVID-19 vaccination. Subset reported: HCoV-OC43 spike overlapping peptide pool stimulation. The sequence was obtained from a human donor who received a COVID-19 vaccine. The DNA of the CDR3 is TGTGCCAGCAAAACGGGACAGGCCCCCAATCAGCCCCAGCATTTT. It translates to CASKTGQAPNQPQHF.